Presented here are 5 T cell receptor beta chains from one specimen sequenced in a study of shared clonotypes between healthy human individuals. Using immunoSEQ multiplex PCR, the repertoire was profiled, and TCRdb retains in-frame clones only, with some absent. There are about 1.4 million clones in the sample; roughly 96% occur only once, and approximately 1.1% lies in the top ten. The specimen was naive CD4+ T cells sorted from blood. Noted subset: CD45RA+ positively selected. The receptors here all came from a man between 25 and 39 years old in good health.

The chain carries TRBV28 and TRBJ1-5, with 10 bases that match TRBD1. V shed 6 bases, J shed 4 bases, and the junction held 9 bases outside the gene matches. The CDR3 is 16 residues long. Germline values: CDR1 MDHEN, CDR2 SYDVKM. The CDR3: CASRRQGARINQPQHF. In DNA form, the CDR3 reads TGTGCCAGCAGACGACAGGGGGCGCGGATAAATCAGCCCCAGCATTTT.

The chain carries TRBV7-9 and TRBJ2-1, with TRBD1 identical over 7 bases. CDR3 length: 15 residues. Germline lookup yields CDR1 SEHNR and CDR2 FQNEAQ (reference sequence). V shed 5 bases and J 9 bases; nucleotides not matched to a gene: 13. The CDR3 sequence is CASSRTTGAGGEQFF. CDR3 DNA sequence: TGTGCCAGCAGCCGCACAACAGGGGCCGGCGGTGAGCAGTTCTTC.

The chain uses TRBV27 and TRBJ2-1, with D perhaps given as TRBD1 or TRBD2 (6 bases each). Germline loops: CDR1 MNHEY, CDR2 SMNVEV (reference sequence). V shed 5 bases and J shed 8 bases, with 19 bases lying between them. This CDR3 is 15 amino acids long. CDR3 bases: TGTGCCAGCAGTAATGGGGGACGGGGGCCCGATGAGCAGTTCTTC. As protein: CASSNGGRGPDEQFF.

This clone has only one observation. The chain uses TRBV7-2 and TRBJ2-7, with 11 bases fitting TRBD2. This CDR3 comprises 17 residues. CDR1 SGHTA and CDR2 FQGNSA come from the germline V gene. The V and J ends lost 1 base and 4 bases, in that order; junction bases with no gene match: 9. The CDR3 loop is CASSLVAPGLAAYEQYF. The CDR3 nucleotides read TGTGCCAGCAGCTTAGTGGCCCCGGGACTAGCGGCTTACGAGCAGTACTTC.

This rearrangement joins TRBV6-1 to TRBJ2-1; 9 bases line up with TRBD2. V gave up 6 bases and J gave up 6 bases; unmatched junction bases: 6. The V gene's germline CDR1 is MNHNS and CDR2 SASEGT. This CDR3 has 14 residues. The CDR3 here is CASRSGLAGNEQFF. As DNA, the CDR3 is TGTGCCAGCAGATCGGGACTAGCTGGCAATGAGCAGTTCTTC.